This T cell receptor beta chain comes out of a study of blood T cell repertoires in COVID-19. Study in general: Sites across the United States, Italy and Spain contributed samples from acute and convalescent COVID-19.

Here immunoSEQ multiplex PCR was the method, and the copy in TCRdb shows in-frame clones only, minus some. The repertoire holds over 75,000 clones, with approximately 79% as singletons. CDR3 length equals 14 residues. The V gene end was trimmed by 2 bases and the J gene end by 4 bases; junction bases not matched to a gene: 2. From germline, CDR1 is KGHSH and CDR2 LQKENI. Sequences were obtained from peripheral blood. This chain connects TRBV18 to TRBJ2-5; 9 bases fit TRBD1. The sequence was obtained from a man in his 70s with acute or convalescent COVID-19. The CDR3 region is CASSPNRGRETQYF. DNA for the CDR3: TGTGCCAGCTCACCAAACAGGGGGCGAGAGACCCAGTACTTC.